What follows are 13 T cell receptor beta chains derived from one specimen sequenced in a study of blood T cell repertoires in COVID-19. Clones were sequenced by immunoSEQ multiplex PCR, and TCRdb holds only the in-frame ones, with some missing. Counted here are about 360,000 clones, approximately 86% occurring once; the ten biggest clones make up about 7.6%. Material: peripheral blood. These receptors originate from a woman aged 55 to 70 with COVID-19, enrolled during active disease.

The V and J genes are TRBV12-3 or TRBV12-4 and TRBJ1-2; the D is unclear. CDR3 length: 12 residues. V lost 5 bases and J lost 5, with 9 bases in between. CDR3 in DNA: TGTGCCAGCAGTGCCTGGGAGTATGGCTACACCTTC. This translates into CASSAWEYGYTF.

This sequence joins TRBV2 and TRBJ2-6, with TRBD2 matching 7 bases. CDR3 length equals 15 residues. Germline CDR1 reads SNHLY; CDR2 reads FYNNEI. Losses at the gene ends were 8 bases for V and 0 bases for J; bases not matched to a gene: 4. The CDR3 loop reads CASCGGYSGANVLTF. CDR3 sequence (DNA): TGTGCCAGCTGCGGGGGTTACTCTGGGGCCAACGTCCTGACTTTC.

Only one count was recorded for this clone. This chain uses TRBV27 with TRBJ2-4; tentative D call: TRBD2 (5 bases). The CDR3 loop spans 13 amino acids. Trimming shortened V by 3 bases and J by 4 bases, and 7 bases separated the two germline ends. CDR1 MNHEY and CDR2 SMNVEV come from the germline V gene (reference sequence). CDR3 sequence: CASSLTGKNIQYF. In nucleotides, the CDR3 is TGTGCCAGCAGTTTGACGGGAAAAAACATTCAGTACTTC.

V is TRBV7-9 and J is TRBJ1-2, with TRBD1 as a possible D gene (5 bases). V dropped 1 base and J dropped 4 bases, with 13 bases sitting between them. CDR1 and CDR2 (germline): SEHNR, FQNEAQ (reference sequence). The CDR3 is 15 residues long. This CDR3 reads CASSLGRGAFYGYTF. The CDR3 nucleotides read TGTGCCAGCAGCTTAGGGCGCGGGGCCTTCTATGGCTACACCTTC.

This chain links TRBV11-2 with TRBJ1-1; D unclear. This CDR3 comprises 15 residues. V lost 2 bases and J 3 bases, leaving 13 bases between the germline ends. Germline CDR1 reads SGHAT; CDR2 reads FQNNGV. The CDR3 loop is CASSLNAREDTEAFF. In DNA, the CDR3 is TGTGCCAGCAGCTTAAATGCGCGAGAGGACACTGAAGCTTTCTTT.

This chain links TRBV4-2 with TRBJ2-7; D is perhaps TRBD2 (7 bases). The germline V and J ends were trimmed by 2 bases and 3 bases, with 14 bases remaining between them. This CDR3 comprises 15 residues. Germline V gives CDR1 LGHNA, CDR2 YNFKEQ. The CDR3 DNA follows: TGTGCCAGCAGCCAACACCTGGGAGGGGGCTACGAGCAGTACTTC. Its protein product is CASSQHLGGGYEQYF.

The V gene is TRBV13, the J gene TRBJ2-7; 8 nucleotides align to TRBD1. The CDR3 spans 13 residues. The germline gives CDR1 PRHDT, CDR2 FYEKMQ (reference sequence). J gave up 9 bases and V 0 bases, and 4 bases lay outside the gene matches. The DNA of the CDR3 is TGTGCCAGCAGCTTAGGGGACAGGGTTTCGCAGTACTTC. It translates to CASSLGDRVSQYF.

The gene calls are TRBV18 and TRBJ1-2, with D unclear. Trimming pared 3 bases from V and 4 bases from J, leaving 9 bases between. This CDR3 region has 13 residues. CDR1 and CDR2 (germline): KGHSH, LQKENI. CDR3 nucleotides: TGTGCCAGCTCACCCCCTAATCGCTATGGCTACACCTTC. This encodes CASSPPNRYGYTF.

The genes are TRBV30 and TRBJ1-6, with 7 bases aligning to TRBD1. CDR3 size: 13 residues. CDR1 GTSNPN and CDR2 SVGIG come from the germline V gene (reference sequence). V trimming: 5 bases; J trimming: 9 bases; junction bases outside the gene matches: 7. CDR3 amino acids: CAWEDRLGSPLHF. CDR3 DNA sequence: TGTGCCTGGGAGGACAGGCTTGGTTCACCCCTCCACTTT.

This chain uses TRBV6-1 with TRBJ2-7, with 14 positions matching TRBD2. The J segment lost 5 bases and the V segment lost 2 bases, leaving 2 bases of the junction unmatched. This CDR3 contains 15 residues. Germline V lookup: CDR1 MNHNS, CDR2 SASEGT. The CDR3 region has the DNA TGTGCCAGCAGTGAAACGGGACTAGCGGGGGACGAGCAGTACTTC. Its protein product is CASSETGLAGDEQYF.

The gene calls are TRBV18 and TRBJ2-2; tentatively, D is TRBD1 (5 bases). CDR1 and CDR2 from the germline V gene are KGHSH and LQKENI. The CDR3 runs to 14 residues. V lost 6 bases to trimming and J lost 4 bases, with 12 bases between them. The CDR3 loop is CASSSRTTTGELFF. CDR3 coding DNA: TGTGCCAGCTCCTCGCGGACAACCACCGGGGAGCTGTTTTTT.

The rearrangement joins TRBV28 to TRBJ2-5; 9 nucleotides match TRBD2. The CDR3 extends over 15 amino acids. Per germline, CDR1 MDHEN and CDR2 SYDVKM. J gave up 5 bases and V 7 bases, and 11 bases lay outside the gene matches. As DNA, the CDR3 is TGTGCCAGCACCAATAGGGCTAGCGGGGTTGAGACCCAGTACTTC. Protein product: CASTNRASGVETQYF.

The table lists this clone with many counts. The CDR3 DNA sequence: TGTGCCAGCAGTGAGGGCAACTGGGACTATGGCTACACCTTC. As protein: CASSEGNWDYGYTF. This chain connects TRBV2 to TRBJ1-2; unclear D gene. V was cut by 3 bases and J by 3 bases, with 11 bases left in between. Germline values: CDR1 SNHLY, CDR2 FYNNEI. The CDR3 spans 14 residues.